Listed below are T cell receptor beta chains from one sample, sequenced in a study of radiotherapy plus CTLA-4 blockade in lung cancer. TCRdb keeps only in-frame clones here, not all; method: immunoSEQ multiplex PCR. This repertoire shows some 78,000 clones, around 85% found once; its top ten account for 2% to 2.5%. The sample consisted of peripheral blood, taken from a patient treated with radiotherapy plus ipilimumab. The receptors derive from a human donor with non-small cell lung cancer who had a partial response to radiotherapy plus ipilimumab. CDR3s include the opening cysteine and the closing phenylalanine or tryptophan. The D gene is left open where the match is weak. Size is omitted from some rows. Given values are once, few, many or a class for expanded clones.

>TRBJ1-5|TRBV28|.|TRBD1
TGTGCCAGCAGCTGGGGACAGAGCAGAAATCAGCCCCAGCATTTT
CASSWGQSRNQPQHF
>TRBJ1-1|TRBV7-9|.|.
TGTGCCAGCAGCTCCAAACTGGGGGGAAGGACTGAAGCTTTCTTT
CASSSKLGGRTEAFF
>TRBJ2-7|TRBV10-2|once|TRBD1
TGCGCCAGCAGTGTATTAGGGACAGGGGTCGAGCAGTACTTC
CASSVLGTGVEQYF
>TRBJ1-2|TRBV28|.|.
TGTGCCAGCAGTTTCTTTACAGGGAGTTCGGGCTACACCTTC
CASSFFTGSSGYTF
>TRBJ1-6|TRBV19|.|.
TGTGCCAGTAGTACGGTGACAGGCGGTAATTCACCCCTCCACTTT
CASSTVTGGNSPLHF
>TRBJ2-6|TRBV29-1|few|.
TGCAGCGTCTACAGAGAGAGCTCTGGGGCCAACGTCCTGACTTTC
CSVYRESSGANVLTF
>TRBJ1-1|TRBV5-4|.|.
TGTGCCAGCAGCTTCGGGGGGCGGACTAACACTGAAGCTTTCTTT
CASSFGGRTNTEAFF
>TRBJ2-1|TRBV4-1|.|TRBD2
TGCGCCAGCAGCCTCCAGCGGGAGGCCTACAATGAGCAGTTCTTC
CASSLQREAYNEQFF
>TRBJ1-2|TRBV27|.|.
TGTGCCAGCAGTTCCCCCTCCGGGTATGGCTACACCTTC
CASSSPSGYGYTF
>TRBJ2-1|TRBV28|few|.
TGTGCCAGCAGTGGAGGGAGTAGTGAGTTGAATGAGCAGTTCTTC
CASSGGSSELNEQFF
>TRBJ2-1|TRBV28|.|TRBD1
TGTGCCAGCAGTTTAACGACAGGGTTCGTGAACAATGAGCAGTTCTTC
CASSLTTGFVNNEQFF
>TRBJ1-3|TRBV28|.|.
TGTGCCAGCAGCACAGGTAACTCTGGAAACACCATATATTTT
CASSTGNSGNTIYF
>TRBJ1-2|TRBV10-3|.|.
TGTGCCATCAGTGAGGATCTACAGGCGACTAACTATGGCTACACCTTC
CAISEDLQATNYGYTF
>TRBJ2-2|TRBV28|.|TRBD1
TGTGCCAGCAGGACAACGACAGGGGCTAACGGGGAGCTGTTTTTT
CASRTTTGANGELFF
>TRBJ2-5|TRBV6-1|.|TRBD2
TGTGCCAGCAGTGAACACCCCGGGAGGAGGCAAGAGACCCAGTACTTC
CASSEHPGRRQETQYF
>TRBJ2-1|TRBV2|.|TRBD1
TGTGCCAGCCGGGCAGGGGGCGCCTACAATGAGCAGTTCTTC
CASRAGGAYNEQFF
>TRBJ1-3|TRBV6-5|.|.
TGTGCCAGCAGTTACTCCAGATTATACTCTGGAAACACCATATATTTT
CASSYSRLYSGNTIYF
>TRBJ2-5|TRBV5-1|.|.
TGCGCCAGCAGCTTGGACGGACAGAGGGGCAAAGAGACCCAGTACTTC
CASSLDGQRGKETQYF
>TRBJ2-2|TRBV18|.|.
TGTGCCAGCTCACCAACCGGTATTCGGACCGGGGAGCTGTTTTTT
CASSPTGIRTGELFF
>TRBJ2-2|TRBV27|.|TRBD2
TGTGCCAGCAGTACCAAGCGGGAGGGCCGCGTGGGGGAGCTGTTTTTT
CASSTKREGRVGELFF
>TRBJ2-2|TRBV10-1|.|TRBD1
TGCGCCAGCAGGCCCGGGACAGGGGGTAACACCGGGGAGCTGTTTTTT
CASRPGTGGNTGELFF
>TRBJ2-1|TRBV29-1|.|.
TGCAGCGTTGTGGAACTGGAGGGGACCTACAATGAGCAGTTCTTC
CSVVELEGTYNEQFF
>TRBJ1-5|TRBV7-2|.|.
TGTGCCAGCAGCATAGGACAGAGCAACAATCAGCCCCAGCATTTT
CASSIGQSNNQPQHF
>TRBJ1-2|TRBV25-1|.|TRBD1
TGTGCCAGCAGTGAATATGGGACAGGGGGCTCACATGGCTACACCTTC
CASSEYGTGGSHGYTF
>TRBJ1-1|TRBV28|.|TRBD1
TGTGCCAGCAGTGCTAGGACAGGGTACACTGAAGCTTTCTTT
CASSARTGYTEAFF
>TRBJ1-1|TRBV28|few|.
TGTGCCAGCCTGGCTGTGAACACTGAAGCTTTCTTT
CASLAVNTEAFF
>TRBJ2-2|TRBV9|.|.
TGTGCCAGCAGCGTATTAGCCGGGGAGCTGTTTTTT
CASSVLAGELFF
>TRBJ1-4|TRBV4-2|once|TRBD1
TGTGCCAGCAGCCAAGTGGAACAGGGGGCAGGGGGAAAACTGTTTTTT
CASSQVEQGAGGKLFF
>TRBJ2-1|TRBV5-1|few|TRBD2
TGCGCCAGCAGCTACTTTCCCGGGACTAGCAATGAGCAGTTCTTC
CASSYFPGTSNEQFF
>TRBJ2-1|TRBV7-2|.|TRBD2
TGTGCCAGCAGCTTAGCGGGAGGGGAGCAGTTCTTC
CASSLAGGEQFF
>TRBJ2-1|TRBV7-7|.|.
TGTGCTAGCAGCTTTGGCTCAGCGGTGGGCAATGAGCAGTTCTTC
CASSFGSAVGNEQFF
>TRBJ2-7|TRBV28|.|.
TGTGCCAGCAGCCGACCTGAACAGGGCTACGAGCAGTACTTC
CASSRPEQGYEQYF
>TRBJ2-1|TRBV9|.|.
TGTGCCAGCAGCGAACAACCCAGCTCCTACAATGAGCAGTTCTTC
CASSEQPSSYNEQFF
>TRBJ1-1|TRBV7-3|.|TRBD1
TGTGCCAGCAGCCCGAAGGACAGGTGGGACACTGAAGCTTTCTTT
CASSPKDRWDTEAFF
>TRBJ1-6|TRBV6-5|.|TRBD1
TGTGCCAGCAGCATCCTCGGGACAGGCGAGTCACCCCTCCACTTT
CASSILGTGESPLHF
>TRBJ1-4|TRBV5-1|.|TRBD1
TGCGCCAGCAGCCTTACCTCCGGGACAGGGGGCGCGGGTGAAAAACTGTTTTTT
CASSLTSGTGGAGEKLFF